These 30 T cell receptor beta chains originate from one sample sequenced in a study of CD8 T cells in ankylosing spondylitis. TCRdb analysed the 5' RACE reads with MiXCR anew, one entry per CDR3 protein. The repertoire holds 150,000 to 200,000 distinct CDR3 sequences, with under 35% as singletons. Specimen: synovial fluid, either unsorted or a sorted T cell fraction (not recorded which). These receptors all come from a male donor with ankylosing spondylitis.

In this sample, this clonotype turned up a few times. The chain uses TRBV6-1 and TRBJ1-1, with 9 bases identical to TRBD1. The CDR3 consists of 18 residues. Germline CDR1 is MNHNS and CDR2 is SASEGT. The V and J ends lost 2 bases and 1 base, in that order; junction bases with no gene match: 11. The CDR3 loop is CASSEIGWDRDGNTEAFF. The CDR3 bases are TGTGCCAGCAGTGAAATTGGTTGGGACAGGGATGGGAACACTGAAGCTTTCTTT.

CDR3 loop: CASSQSRGYEQYF. CDR3 nucleotide sequence: TGTGCCAGCAGCCAATCTAGGGGCTACGAGCAGTACTTC. The chain is built from TRBV16 and TRBJ2-7; a weak D match, TRBD1 (5 bases). The germline gives CDR1 KGHSY, CDR2 FQNENV. The CDR3 spans 13 residues. Trimming stripped 0 bases from V and 3 bases from J, with 6 bases between.

The CDR3 loop is CASSNTGTGTRYSHEQYF. CDR3 in DNA: TGTGCCAGCAGCAATACCGGAACCGGGACTAGATATTCGCACGAGCAGTACTTC. J is TRBJ2-7 and V is TRBV21-1; TRBD2 is the table's D call, not checked against the DNA. TRBV21-1 is a pseudogene. The CDR3 sequence is 18 residues long.

Ten or more counts support this clonotype. V gene TRBV7-9 combines with J gene TRBJ2-1; tentatively, D is TRBD1 or TRBD2 (5 bases each). The CDR3 is made up of 16 amino acids. With 1 base removed from V and 6 bases from J, the gap between germline ends came to 16 bases. Germline V gene data show CDR1 as SEHNR and CDR2 as FQNEAQ (reference sequence). CDR3: CASSLVGGVEGNEQFF. The CDR3 nucleotides read TGTGCCAGCAGCTTAGTTGGGGGAGTAGAAGGCAATGAGCAGTTCTTC. Full variable domain (missing parts from reference TRBV7-9 and TRBJ2-1): DTGVSQNPRHKITKRGQNVTFRCDPISEHNRLYWYRQTLGQGPEFLTYFQNEAQLEKSRLLSDRFSAERPKGSFSTLEIQRTEQGDSAMYLCASSLVGGVEGNEQFFGPGTRLTVL.

The rearrangement joins TRBV20-1 to TRBJ1-5, with 9 bases matching TRBD1. The CDR3 length is 15 residues. Germline CDR1 reads DFQATT; CDR2 reads SNEGSKA (reference sequence). Trimming took 6 bases from V and 5 from J; bases not matched to a gene: 11. Here the CDR3 DNA reads TGCAGTGCCCAACGCCCGGACAGGGGCTATCAGCCCCAGCATTTT. Translated, it gives CSAQRPDRGYQPQHF.

The chain has TRBV27 and TRBJ2-3, with TRBD2 matching over 8 bases. From germline, CDR1 is MNHEY and CDR2 SMNVEV (reference sequence). V lost 7 bases, J lost 10 bases, and 7 bases stayed unmatched. This CDR3 is 12 amino acids long. Written as DNA, the CDR3 is TGTGCCAGCACCCAGCCGGGACTAGCGCAGTATTTT. Its translation is CASTQPGLAQYF.

This clonotype appeared many times. The chain couples TRBV20-1 to TRBJ1-1; D is unclear. CDR3 size: 11 residues. Germline CDR1 is DFQATT and CDR2 is SNEGSKA (reference sequence). V lost 3 bases to trimming and J lost 7 bases, with 9 bases between them. The CDR3 sequence is CSASRSGEAFF. Here the CDR3 DNA reads TGCAGTGCTAGTAGGAGCGGTGAAGCTTTCTTT.

This rearrangement joins TRBV28 to TRBJ2-7, with 10 bases aligning to TRBD2. The CDR3 has 15 residues. The trim removed 3 bases at V and 2 bases at J, leaving 4 bases unmatched. Per the germline V gene, CDR1 is MDHEN and CDR2 is SYDVKM. Here the CDR3 reads CASSFPTSGAYEQYF. CDR3 nucleotides: TGTGCCAGCAGTTTTCCCACTAGCGGGGCCTACGAGCAGTACTTC.

This clonotype was recorded a few times. The rearrangement uses TRBV20-1 and TRBJ2-3; 7 nucleotides line up with TRBD2. Losses at the gene ends were 3 bases for V and 6 bases for J; bases not matched to a gene: 12. The V gene's germline CDR1 is DFQATT and CDR2 SNEGSKA (reference sequence). The CDR3 runs 15 residues. The CDR3 nucleotides are TGCAGTGCTAGGGTGGCGGGAGTTCGCGTGGATACGCAGTATTTT. Translated: CSARVAGVRVDTQYF.

This clonotype was observed a few times. For the CDR3, the DNA is TGCGCCAGCAGCTTGGGACAGGGGAGTTATAACACTGAAGCTTTCTTT. It is translated as CASSLGQGSYNTEAFF. The J gene is TRBJ1-1, the V gene TRBV5-1, with 8 bases fitting TRBD1. Germline V CDR1 and CDR2: SGHRS, YFSETQ. The CDR3 length is 16 residues. J gave up 2 bases and V 0 bases, and 6 bases lay outside the gene matches.

The gene calls are TRBV3-1 and TRBJ2-3, with 7 bases fitting TRBD2. Losses at the gene ends were 3 bases for V and 2 bases for J; bases not matched to a gene: 20. The length of the CDR3 is 20 residues. Germline V gene lookup returns CDR1 LGHDT and CDR2 YNNKEL (reference sequence). CDR3 sequence (DNA): TGTGCCAGCAGCCATCATGGGAGAGGGAGGGCTTCAAAAATCACAGATACGCAGTATTTT. Protein product: CASSHHGRGRASKITDTQYF.

The rearrangement joins TRBV6-6 to TRBJ1-5; tentative D call: TRBD1 (5 bases). Germline V gene sequence: CDR1 MNHNY, CDR2 SVGAGI (reference sequence). The CDR3 consists of 13 residues. Trimming pared 11 bases from V and 7 bases from J, leaving 18 bases between. CDR3 residues: CACGGSVRQPQHF. The DNA for the CDR3 is TGTGCCTGCGGGGGGAGCGTCAGGCAGCCCCAGCATTTT.

This clonotype has ten or more counts. At one end the junction does not follow the germline gene, possibly because of a read error. The chain is built from TRBV7-2 and TRBJ2-7; the match to TRBD2 covers 11 bases. The CDR3 has 14 amino acids. Germline CDR1 reads SGHTA; CDR2 reads FQGNSA. The CDR3: CASSVAGGPYEQYF. The DNA for the CDR3 is TGTGCCAGCAGCGTAGCGGGAGGGCCCTACGAGCAGTACTTC.

This chain links TRBV11-3 with TRBJ2-1, with TRBD2 identical over 8 bases. The CDR3 totals 16 residues. Germline V gene data show CDR1 as SGHNT and CDR2 as YENEEA. V was pared by 5 bases and J by 7 bases, with 13 bases of the junction left unmatched. The CDR3 coding sequence is TGTGCCAGCAGCCGTGGTGGCGCGGGGGGACCTAATGAGCAGTTCTTC. Translation gives CASSRGGAGGPNEQFF.

The rearrangement uses TRBV19 and TRBJ2-1; weak D call: TRBD1 (5 bases). The V end lost 3 bases, the J end lost 0 bases, and 9 bases lay between the germline ends. Germline V lookup: CDR1 LNHDA, CDR2 SQIVND (reference sequence). There are 15 residues in the CDR3. CDR3 DNA sequence: TGTGCCAGTAGTATGAACAGGCACTCCTACAATGAGCAGTTCTTC. Its translation is CASSMNRHSYNEQFF.

The V gene is TRBV7-9, the J gene TRBJ1-2, with a possible D match to TRBD1 (5 bases). Germline assignment: CDR1 SEHNR and CDR2 FQNEAQ (reference sequence). Trimming cost V 7 bases and J 1 base, with 16 bases left between them. The CDR3 totals 15 residues. CDR3 sequence (DNA): TGTGCCAGCATCTACGGGACGGAGAATAACTATGGCTACACCTTC. This sequence encodes CASIYGTENNYGYTF.

The gene calls are TRBV4-1 and TRBJ2-1, with a possible D match to TRBD2 (6 bases). Trimming took off 0 bases at V and 3 bases at J, with 15 bases between the two ends. CDR1 and CDR2 (germline): MGHRA, YSYEKL. This CDR3 has 17 residues. CDR3 nucleotide sequence: TGCGCCAGCAGCCAAGAAGGAAGCGGGTGGGACTACAATGAGCAGTTCTTC. Translating gives CASSQEGSGWDYNEQFF.

This clonotype was observed many times. The chain joins TRBV12-3 or TRBV12-4 to TRBJ2-2, with a tentative D call TRBD1 (6 bases). V lost 4 bases and J 5 bases, leaving 8 bases between the germline ends. The CDR3 has 13 amino acids. CDR3 nucleotides: TGTGCCAGCAGTTCCCAGGGGACCGGGGAGCTGTTTTTT. Amino acid sequence: CASSSQGTGELFF.

The table lists this clonotype with many counts. The rearrangement links TRBV15 to TRBJ1-2, with D possibly TRBD1 on 5 matching bases. The CDR3 consists of 13 residues. Trimming cost V 5 bases and J 3 bases, with 10 bases left between them. In germline, CDR1 is LNHNV, CDR2 YYDKDF (reference sequence). In DNA, the CDR3 is TGTGCCACCAGCGCCCGGGGGGACTATGGCTACACCTTC. Its translation is CATSARGDYGYTF.

This clonotype has a count of ten or more. The CDR3 nucleotides read TGTGCCAGCAGCTTTTTTGGAGATACGCAGTATTTT. Its translation: CASSFFGDTQYF. The chain has TRBV7-2 and TRBJ2-3; D call uncertain. Germline V CDR1 and CDR2: SGHTA, FQGNSA. V lost 3 bases and J lost 5, with 6 bases in between. The CDR3 sequence is 12 residues long.

V is TRBV12-3 or TRBV12-4 and J is TRBJ2-7, with 7 bases identical to TRBD1. There are 18 residues in the CDR3. The junction had 16 bases not matched to a gene; V was cut back by 5 bases and J by 0 bases. The CDR3 reads CASSRRWLGGPSSYEQYF. The CDR3 DNA sequence: TGTGCCAGCAGTCGACGCTGGCTAGGGGGCCCGAGCTCCTACGAGCAGTACTTC.

This clonotype was counted between two and nine times. The genes are TRBV12-3 or TRBV12-4 and TRBJ2-1; 7 bases line up with TRBD2. This CDR3 is built from 15 residues. With 5 bases clipped from V and 5 bases from J, the junction kept 9 bases outside the gene matches. The CDR3 DNA reads as TGTGCCAGCAGTGGGAGAGGGAGGGGAGACAATGAGCAGTTCTTC. Translated: CASSGRGRGDNEQFF.

The rearrangement uses TRBV12-3 or TRBV12-4 and TRBJ1-5, with D possibly TRBD1 on 6 matching bases. There are 16 residues in the CDR3. Trimming removed 4 bases at V and 0 bases at J, with 13 bases between. The CDR3 region is CASSSGAALSNQPQHF. CDR3 nucleotide sequence: TGTGCCAGCAGTTCAGGGGCGGCTCTTAGCAATCAGCCCCAGCATTTT.

This clonotype has ten or more counts. The gene calls are TRBV6-5 and TRBJ1-1; D might be TRBD1 (5 bases). The CDR3 is 16 residues long. The V gene's germline CDR1 is MNHEY and CDR2 SVGAGI. With 0 bases removed from V and 0 bases from J, the gap between germline ends came to 11 bases. This chain's CDR3 is CASSYSIGVMNTEAFF. DNA of the CDR3: TGTGCCAGCAGTTACTCGATAGGGGTCATGAACACTGAAGCTTTCTTT.

This chain links TRBV9 with TRBJ1-6; possible D gene TRBD1, 5 bases. The CDR3 covers 15 residues. Trimming took off 3 bases at V and 4 bases at J, with 11 bases between the two ends. CDR1 is SGDLS, CDR2 YYNGEE, per germline. The CDR3 coding sequence is TGTGCCAGCAGCGCCCCCGGGGGTTATAATTCACCCCTCCACTTT. Its protein is CASSAPGGYNSPLHF.

V is TRBV5-1 and J is TRBJ1-1, with 8 bases matching TRBD1. The CDR3 spans 17 residues. J lost 0 bases, V lost 3 bases, and 10 bases had no gene match. From germline, CDR1 is SGHRS and CDR2 YFSETQ. The CDR3 bases are TGCGCCAGCAGCTGGGGACAGGAGAAAGGAATGAACACTGAAGCTTTCTTT. Protein product: CASSWGQEKGMNTEAFF.

The genes are TRBV30 and TRBJ1-3, with unresolved D. This CDR3 is built from 10 residues. The germline V and J ends were trimmed by 6 bases and 5 bases, with 5 bases remaining between them. The germline CDR1 and CDR2 sequences are GTSNPN and SVGIG (reference sequence). The CDR3 is CACQRNTIYF. The CDR3 region has the DNA TGTGCCTGTCAAAGAAACACCATATATTTT. Combining the CDR3 with reference TRBV30 and TRBJ1-3 gives the whole variable domain SQTIHQWPATLVQPVGSPLSLECTVEGTSNPNLYWYRQAAGRGLQLLFYSVGIGQISSEVPQNLSASRPQDRQFILSSKKLLLSDSGFYLCACQRNTIYFGEGSWLTVV.

CDR3 region: CASSLPGLAGKEQFF. The CDR3 region has the DNA TGTGCCAGCAGCTTACCGGGACTAGCGGGTAAGGAGCAGTTCTTC. V usage is TRBV3-1 and J usage is TRBJ2-1, with TRBD2 matching 12 bases. Losses at the gene ends were 5 bases for V and 10 bases for J; bases not matched to a gene: 9. In germline, CDR1 is LGHDT, CDR2 YNNKEL (reference sequence). This CDR3 region has 15 residues.

This clonotype has ten or more counts. This chain links TRBV7-6 with TRBJ2-1; 10 bases agree with TRBD1. Trimming at V came to 2 bases and at J to 7 bases, leaving 5 bases not matched to a gene. Germline V gives CDR1 SGHVS, CDR2 FNYEAQ. The CDR3 spans 15 residues. This CDR3 reads CASSLTDRGHNEQFF. DNA of the CDR3: TGTGCCAGCAGCTTAACCGACAGGGGGCATAATGAGCAGTTCTTC.

The rearrangement joins TRBV7-9 to TRBJ2-2, with D hard to call. The CDR3 sequence is 10 residues long. The germline CDR1 and CDR2 sequences are SEHNR and FQNEAQ (reference sequence). Trimming stripped 3 bases from V and 10 bases from J, with 3 bases between. CDR3 region: CASSFEELFF. In nucleotides, the CDR3 is TGTGCCAGCAGCTTCGAGGAGCTGTTTTTT. The full variable domain, rest sourced from reference TRBV7-9 and TRBJ2-2, is DTGVSQNPRHKITKRGQNVTFRCDPISEHNRLYWYRQTLGQGPEFLTYFQNEAQLEKSRLLSDRFSAERPKGSFSTLEIQRTEQGDSAMYLCASSFEELFFGEGSRLTVL.